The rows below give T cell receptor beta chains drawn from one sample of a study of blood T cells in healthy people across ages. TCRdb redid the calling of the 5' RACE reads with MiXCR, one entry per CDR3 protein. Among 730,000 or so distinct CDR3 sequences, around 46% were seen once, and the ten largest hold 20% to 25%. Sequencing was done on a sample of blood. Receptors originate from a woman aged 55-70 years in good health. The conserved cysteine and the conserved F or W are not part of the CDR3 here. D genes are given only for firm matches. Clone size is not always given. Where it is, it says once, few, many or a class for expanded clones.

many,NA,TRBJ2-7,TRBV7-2,ASSRSRQGINYEQY
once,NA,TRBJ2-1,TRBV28,ASSLSGGAPFHEQF
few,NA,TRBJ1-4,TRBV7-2,ASSLSPGRNEKLF
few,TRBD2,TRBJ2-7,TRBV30,AWSPGTTNYEQY
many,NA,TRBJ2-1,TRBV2,ASRTRGGAGGWF
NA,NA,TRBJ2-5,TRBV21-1,ASVSTYQETQY
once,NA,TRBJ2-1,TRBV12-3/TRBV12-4,ASSCGGRQDNEQF
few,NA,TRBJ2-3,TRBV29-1,SQGSAGGDTQY
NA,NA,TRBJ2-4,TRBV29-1,SVAGGVGLLAKNIQY
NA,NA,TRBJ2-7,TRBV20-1,SARRQGYEQY
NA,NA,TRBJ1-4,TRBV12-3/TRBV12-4,ANSFVRPKLF
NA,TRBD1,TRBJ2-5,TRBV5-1,ASNPGGGGETQY
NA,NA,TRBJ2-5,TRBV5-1,ASSRGRAPSQY
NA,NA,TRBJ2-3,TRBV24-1,ATQGFQSDTQY
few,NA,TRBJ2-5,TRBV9,ASSPTDGRETQY
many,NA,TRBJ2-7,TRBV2,ASSYSEDAFEQY
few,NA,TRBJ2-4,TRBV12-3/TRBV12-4,ASSFNHPKNIQY
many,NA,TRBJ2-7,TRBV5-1,ASSLGPDYEQY
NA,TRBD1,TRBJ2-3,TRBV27,ASRQPGTEIGDTQY
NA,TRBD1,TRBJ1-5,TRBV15,ATSGDRVTQPQH
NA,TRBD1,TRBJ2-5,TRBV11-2,ASRITGGGETQY
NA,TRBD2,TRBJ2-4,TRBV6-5,ASSYSPSGSEDIQY
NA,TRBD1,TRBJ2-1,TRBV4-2,ASSRGQGEYKQF
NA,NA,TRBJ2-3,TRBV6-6,ASSYSSPGEVDTQY
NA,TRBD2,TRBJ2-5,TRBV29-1,SVAPGTSGRETQY
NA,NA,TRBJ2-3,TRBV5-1,ASSPAYTRSTDTQY
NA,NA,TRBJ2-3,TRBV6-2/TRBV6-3,ASSYPGDTDTQY
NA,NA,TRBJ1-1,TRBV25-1,ASSKHTEAF
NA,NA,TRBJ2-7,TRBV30,AWSVGAREQY
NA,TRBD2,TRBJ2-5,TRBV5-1,ASSPGGLAGETEQY
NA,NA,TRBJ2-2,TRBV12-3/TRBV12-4,ASSESGTPVGELF
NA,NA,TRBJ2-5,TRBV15,ATSRERLSSGTQY
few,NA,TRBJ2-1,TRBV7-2,ASSWVDNEQF
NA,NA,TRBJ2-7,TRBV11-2,ASSRLTGGNWEQY
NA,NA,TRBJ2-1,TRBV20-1,SAGKVGRGSEQF
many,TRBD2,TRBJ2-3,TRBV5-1,ASSLAATGLAATDTQY
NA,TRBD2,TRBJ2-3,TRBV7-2,ASSLELGLYTQY
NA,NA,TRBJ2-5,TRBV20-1,SAHPGETQY
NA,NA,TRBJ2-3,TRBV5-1,ASSLGQYGTDTQY
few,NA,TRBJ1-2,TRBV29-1,SVEDPRGRVGYT
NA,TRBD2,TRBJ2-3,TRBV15,ATSLEAGGTDTQY
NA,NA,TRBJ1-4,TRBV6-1,ASSGETDNEKLF
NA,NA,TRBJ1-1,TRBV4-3,ASSGETVRNTEAF
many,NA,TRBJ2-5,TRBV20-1,SARESAGLETQY
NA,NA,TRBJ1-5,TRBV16,ASSQVAWPQH
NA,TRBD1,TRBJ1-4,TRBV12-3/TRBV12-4,ASRPGQSNEKLF
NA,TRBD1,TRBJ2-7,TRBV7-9,ASSFQGDTEEQY
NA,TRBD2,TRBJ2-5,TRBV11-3,ASSPGLAGDQETQY
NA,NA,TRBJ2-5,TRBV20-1,SAKGGAPETQY
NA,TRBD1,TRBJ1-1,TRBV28,ASFPDRMNTEAF
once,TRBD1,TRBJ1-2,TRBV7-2,ASSAGTGDNYGYN
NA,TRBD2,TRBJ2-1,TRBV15,ATSRDGSGGFYNEQF
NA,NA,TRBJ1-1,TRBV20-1,SATTGRMNTEAF
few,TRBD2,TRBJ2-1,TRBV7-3,ASSSPTGGMNEQF
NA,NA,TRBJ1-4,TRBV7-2,ASSSMGGVGEKLF
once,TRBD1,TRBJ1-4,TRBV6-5,ASKWDRGFGDEKLF
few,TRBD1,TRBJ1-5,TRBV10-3,AISESLDRVVGNQPQH
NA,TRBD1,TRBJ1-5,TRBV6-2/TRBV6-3,ASRPHRGQSNQPQH
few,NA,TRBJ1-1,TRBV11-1,ASSLVADTEAF